This T cell receptor (beta chain) was sequenced in a study of CD8 T cells in ankylosing spondylitis. This clonotype was seen more than once but under ten times. This CDR3 spans 14 amino acids. Germline-derived CDR1 and CDR2 are MNHNS and SASEGT. Unmatched junction bases numbered 5, after V lost 7 bases and J lost 4 bases. In TCRdb, the 5' RACE reads were re-called with MiXCR into one record per CDR3 protein. The sample yields around 210,000 distinct CDR3 sequences, under 8.5% seen once. The J gene is TRBJ2-1, the V gene TRBV6-1; 9 nucleotides align to TRBD2. The sequence came from a female donor with ankylosing spondylitis or in good health (not recorded which). What was sequenced was blood, either unsorted or a sorted T cell fraction (not recorded which). The CDR3 sequence is CASTLLAGYNEQFF. CDR3 bases: TGTGCCAGCACCCTCCTAGCGGGGTACAATGAGCAGTTCTTC.